This T cell receptor (beta chain) was recovered during a study of cytomegalovirus exposure and HLA in healthy donors. Findings and limits, study-wide: Most of the TCR beta V segments (in an earlier analysis) were productive either about 90% or about 30% of the time. From TCR beta sequences, most subjects' HLA-A and HLA-B alleles were reportedly predicted accurately.

Among the donors, all were healthy bone marrow donors. The study ran its PCR with 60 Vbeta and 13 Jbeta primers. Sequencing used immunoSEQ multiplex PCR; TCRdb keeps in-frame clones, though not all of them. The sample shows roughly 290,000 clones, about four fifths of them seen only once. Germline V gene data show CDR1 as MDHEN and CDR2 as SYDVKM. The V end lost 4 bases, the J end lost 7 bases, and 8 bases lay between the germline ends. There are 12 residues in the CDR3. This clone was detected only once. As yet, its antigen is unknown. Sequencing was done on a sample of PBMCs. The chain carries TRBV28 and TRBJ1-5; D possibly corresponds to TRBD1 (6 bases). This clonotype was obtained from a girl aged 2 to 10 in good health and CMV-seronegative. CDR3 region: CASSSQGQPQHF. The CDR3 bases are TGTGCCAGCAGTTCACAGGGACAGCCCCAGCATTTT.